Given below is one T cell receptor (beta chain) in context. Its antigen remains unidentified. No quality values exist for individual bases; no much larger clone is one base distant. The treatment or condition tag for this specimen amounts to: in vitro stimulation with specific CMV peptide epitopes to enrich CMV-specific T cells. This entry belongs to a study of T cell repertoires in cytomegalovirus infection (dated by TCRdb to between 2017 and 2020). For the study in its entirety: Peptide stimulations targeted recently identified HLA-C-restricted CMV epitopes, whose presentation resists viral immunomodulation, together with well-studied HLA-B-restricted epitopes. Donor HLA type was relevant to the analysis, as public TCR beta signatures indicated carriage of CMV infection together with the matching HLA type.

The CDR3 has 15 amino acids, counting the end cysteine and phenylalanine. Just the 45-base CDR3 DNA is kept, in frame starting at base 1. CDR1 and CDR2 were assigned from the germline V gene as KGHDR and SFDVKD. Between the V and J ends, shortened by 5 bases and 2 bases respectively, the junction contains 12 bases. Study-level results and caveats: In both this cohort and an independent cohort of several hundred donors, the cumulative frequency of public TCR beta family members distinguished carriers of CMV infection plus the relevant HLA type. In the ex vivo response, HLA-C-restricted CMV-specific TCR beta clonotypes were dominant, and in two of eight donors the single most frequent clonotype came from this HLA-C-restricted group.

TCRdb records Illumina HiSeq 1500 as the sequencer. TCRdb reworked the public reads: Q25 trimming with fastp, MiXCR clone assembly, productive beta chains retained. Identical CDR3 protein sequences are pooled into one entry, listed with their most common genes and DNA. The sample has about 920,000 distinct CDR3 sequences on record, 30% to 40% of them singletons. The leading ten clones occupy roughly 13% of the sample. This sequence uses TRBV24-1 and TRBJ2-1, and possibly TRBD1, on 6 matching bases. The clonotype was recovered from a human donor in good health (CMV status not recorded). Some clones in this sample may be carry-over from other donors' samples. Sample: cultured CD8+ T cells from PBMCs, taken from culture after CMV antigen stimulation. The DNA sequence follows: TGTGCCACCAGTGCCACAGGGCCCCCCTACAATGAGCAGTTCTTC. It codes for CATSATGPPYNEQFF.